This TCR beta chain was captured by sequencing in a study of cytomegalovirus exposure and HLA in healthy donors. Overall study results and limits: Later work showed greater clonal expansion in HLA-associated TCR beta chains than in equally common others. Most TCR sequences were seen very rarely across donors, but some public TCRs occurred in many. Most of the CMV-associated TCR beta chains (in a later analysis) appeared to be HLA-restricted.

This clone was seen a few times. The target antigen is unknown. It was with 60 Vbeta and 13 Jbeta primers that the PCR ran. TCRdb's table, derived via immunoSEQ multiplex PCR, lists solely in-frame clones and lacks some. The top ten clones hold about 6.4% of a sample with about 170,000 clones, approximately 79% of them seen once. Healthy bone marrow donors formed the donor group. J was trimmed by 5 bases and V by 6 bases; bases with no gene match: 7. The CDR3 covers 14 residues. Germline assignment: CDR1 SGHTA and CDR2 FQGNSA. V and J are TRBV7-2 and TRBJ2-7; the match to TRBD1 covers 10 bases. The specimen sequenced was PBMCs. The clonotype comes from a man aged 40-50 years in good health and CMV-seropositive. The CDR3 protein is CASRTTGGVDEQYF. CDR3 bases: TGTGCCAGCAGGACGACAGGGGGCGTCGACGAGCAGTACTTC.